What follows are 21 T cell receptor beta chains derived from one specimen sequenced in a study of T cell responses to AZD1222 COVID-19 vaccine. The table came from immunoSEQ multiplex PCR; TCRdb's copy has only in-frame clones and leaves some out. Here the sample spans around 180,000 clones, around 88% being singletons. Sequences were derived from peripheral blood, sampled on day 0 of AZD1222 vaccination. The source of these receptors is an adult in good health.

In this sample, this clone turned up a few times. The V gene is TRBV6-2 or TRBV6-3, the J gene TRBJ1-1; D not certain. The germline CDR1 and CDR2 sequences are MNHEY and SVGEGT. This CDR3 is built from 18 residues. Trimming removed 0 bases from V and 2 bases from J, with 19 bases in between. CDR3 DNA: TGTGCCAGCAGTTACTCACGCTCCCCCCCAACGGGCAACACTGAAGCTTTCTTT. Translating it yields CASSYSRSPPTGNTEAFF.

This chain connects TRBV21-1 to TRBJ2-7; TRBD1, the table's D call, was not compared with the DNA. TRBV21-1 is given as a pseudogene. There are 15 residues in the CDR3. CDR3 protein: CASSKVGQEFYEQYF. The CDR3 nucleotides are TGTGCCAGCAGCAAAGTGGGACAGGAGTTCTACGAGCAGTACTTC.

This chain joins TRBV7-2 and TRBJ1-4; no clear D. The V end was cut by 0 bases, the J end by 5 bases, with 16 bases between. The V gene's germline CDR1 is SGHTA and CDR2 FQGNSA. The CDR3 loop spans 17 amino acids. The chain's CDR3 is CASSLARPPGLNEKLFF. The DNA for the CDR3 is TGTGCCAGCAGCTTAGCGCGACCCCCGGGTCTCAATGAAAAACTGTTTTTT. Full variable domain (outside the CDR3, taken from reference TRBV7-2 and TRBJ1-4): GAGVSQSPSNKVTEKGKDVELRCDPISGHTALYWYRQSLGQGLEFLIYFQGNSAPDKSGLPSDRFSAERTGGSVSTLTIQRTQQEDSAVYLCASSLARPPGLNEKLFFGSGTQLSVL.

The chain joins TRBV30 to TRBJ2-7; 14 bases match TRBD2. The CDR3 length is 16 residues. Germline trimming cut 2 bases from V and 1 base from J; bases unmatched to any gene: 4. Per the germline V gene, CDR1 is GTSNPN and CDR2 is SVGIG (reference sequence). The CDR3 here is CAWSPGLAGASYEQYF. Here the CDR3 DNA reads TGTGCCTGGAGTCCGGGACTAGCGGGGGCGTCCTACGAGCAGTACTTC. Combining the CDR3 with reference TRBV30 and TRBJ2-7 gives the whole variable domain SQTIHQWPATLVQPVGSPLSLECTVEGTSNPNLYWYRQAAGRGLQLLFYSVGIGQISSEVPQNLSASRPQDRQFILSSKKLLLSDSGFYLCAWSPGLAGASYEQYFGPGTRLTVT.

The genes are TRBV24-1 and TRBJ2-2; no definite D call. The germline V and J ends were trimmed by 8 bases and 1 base, with 10 bases remaining between them. The V gene's germline CDR1 is KGHDR and CDR2 SFDVKD. The CDR3 covers 14 residues. In DNA, the CDR3 is TGTGCCACCATGGGTACGGTGAACACCGGGGAGCTGTTTTTT. This codes for CATMGTVNTGELFF.

In its sample, this clone was seen a few times. The V gene is TRBV7-8, the J gene TRBJ1-5, with 9 bases fitting TRBD1. CDR1 SGHVS and CDR2 FQNEAQ come from the germline V gene. The CDR3 length is 12 residues. Unmatched junction bases numbered 3, after V lost 8 bases and J lost 7 bases. For the CDR3, the DNA is TGTGCCAGCCGGACAGGGGAACAGCCCCAGCATTTT. It codes for CASRTGEQPQHF.

This clone has only one observation. V and J are TRBV4-1 and TRBJ2-7, with unresolved D. V lost 0 bases and J lost 6, with 12 bases in between. Germline CDR1 MGHRA, CDR2 YSYEKL. This CDR3 has 14 amino acids. CDR3 DNA: TGCGCCAGCAGCCAAGATCCCCGGGTGGCCGAGCAGTACTTC. This codes for CASSQDPRVAEQYF.

The CDR3 reads CASPRTGERGYTF. CDR3 nucleotides: TGTGCCAGCCCACGGACAGGAGAACGGGGCTACACCTTC. This rearrangement joins TRBV7-9 to TRBJ1-2, with 7 positions matching TRBD1. CDR1 SEHNR and CDR2 FQNEAQ come from the germline V gene (reference sequence). CDR3 length: 13 amino acids. Trimming took 8 bases from V and 8 from J; bases not matched to a gene: 11.

This clone was picked up a small number of times. V and J are TRBV6-5 and TRBJ1-1; D is unclear. V was trimmed by 5 bases and J by 3 bases, leaving 10 bases between them. The CDR3 has 13 residues. Germline V lookup: CDR1 MNHEY, CDR2 SVGAGI. CDR3 nucleotides: TGTGCCAGCAGTAGAGGGTTTGACACTGAAGCTTTCTTT. Translated: CASSRGFDTEAFF.

This clone has just one count. The J gene is TRBJ1-5, the V gene TRBV6-1; no firm D call. Between the trimmed V and J ends, which lost 2 bases and 4 bases, there was a span of 12 bases. Per the germline V gene, CDR1 is MNHNS and CDR2 is SASEGT. The CDR3 length is 15 residues. The CDR3 DNA follows: TGTGCCAGCAGTGAACTAGCCGGTGGAAATCAGCCCCAGCATTTT. Translating it yields CASSELAGGNQPQHF.

The V gene is TRBV9, the J gene TRBJ1-6; TRBD1 agrees at 7 bases. The trim removed 5 bases at V and 5 bases at J, leaving 4 bases unmatched. The CDR3 loop spans 14 amino acids. Germline-derived CDR1 and CDR2 are SGDLS and YYNGEE. The CDR3 sequence: CASRGQADNSPLHF. The CDR3, as DNA: TGTGCCAGCAGAGGACAGGCTGATAATTCACCCCTCCACTTT.

The chain employs TRBV30 and TRBJ1-3; D perhaps matches TRBD1 (5 bases). V was trimmed by 3 bases and J by 7 bases, leaving 25 bases between them. This CDR3 is built from 17 residues. Germline V CDR1 and CDR2: GTSNPN, SVGIG (reference sequence). This chain's CDR3 is CAWRRGLWGRGSNTIYF. The CDR3 bases are TGTGCCTGGAGGCGGGGGTTGTGGGGCCGCGGATCGAACACCATATATTTT.

The V and J genes are TRBV6-5 and TRBJ1-5; D gene uncertain. CDR1 is MNHEY and CDR2 is SVGAGI in the germline V gene. The CDR3 is made up of 14 amino acids. V gave up 5 bases and J gave up 1 base, with 9 bases separating them. CDR3: CASSSHRSNQPQHF. The CDR3 region has the DNA TGTGCCAGCAGTAGCCACAGAAGCAATCAGCCCCAGCATTTT.

The chain has TRBV5-1 and TRBJ2-3; D ambiguous. The CDR3 has 17 residues. The V gene's germline CDR1 is SGHRS and CDR2 YFSETQ. V dropped 0 bases and J dropped 2 bases, with 16 bases sitting between them. CDR3 sequence reads: CASSLGDRRDLTDTQYF. CDR3 DNA: TGCGCCAGCAGCTTGGGGGATCGACGCGACCTCACAGATACGCAGTATTTT.

The count of this clone is one. The junction departs from the called germline gene at one end, perhaps through a read error. The chain combines TRBV7-7 with TRBJ2-1; 10 bases line up with TRBD2. CDR3 length: 15 residues. Germline CDR1 and CDR2: SSHAT and FNYEAQ (reference sequence). The CDR3 nucleotides read TGTGCTAGCAGCCCCGGGACTAGCGTTTACAATGAGCAGTTCTTC. This encodes CASSPGTSVYNEQFF.

The chain is built from TRBV6-5 and TRBJ1-4, with TRBD1 as a possible D gene (5 bases). V dropped 6 bases and J dropped 7 bases, with 18 bases sitting between them. CDR3 length: 15 amino acids. The germline gives CDR1 MNHEY, CDR2 SVGAGI. The CDR3 nucleotides read TGTGCCAGCAGCTCCCGGGACCCGCGGGGTGAAAAACTGTTTTTT. It translates to CASSSRDPRGEKLFF.

The rearrangement links TRBV15 to TRBJ1-5; possibly TRBD1 for D (5 bases). CDR1 and CDR2 (germline): LNHNV, YYDKDF (reference sequence). V lost 1 base, J lost 0 bases, and 13 bases lay in between. This CDR3 spans 17 amino acids. CDR3 in amino acids: CATSRGDAGYSNQPQHF. CDR3 nucleotides: TGTGCCACCAGCAGAGGGGACGCAGGATATAGCAATCAGCCCCAGCATTTT.

The chain joins TRBV19 to TRBJ1-5; a possible D gene is TRBD1 (5 bases). Germline lookup yields CDR1 LNHDA and CDR2 SQIVND (reference sequence). Deletions cut 7 bases from V and 0 bases from J, with 10 bases between. This CDR3 has 14 amino acids. The CDR3 sequence is CASTGQSSNQPQHF. The CDR3 bases are TGTGCCAGTACAGGGCAGAGTAGCAATCAGCCCCAGCATTTT.

The chain's CDR3 is CATSDLVREGRDEQFF. In DNA, the CDR3 is TGTGCCACCAGTGATTTGGTCCGGGAGGGCCGGGATGAGCAGTTCTTC. The chain combines TRBV24-1 with TRBJ2-1, with 8 bases that match TRBD2. CDR3 length equals 16 residues. The germline CDR1 and CDR2 sequences are KGHDR and SFDVKD. Trimming removed 0 bases from V and 8 bases from J; junction bases left unmatched: 8.

The chain employs TRBV28 and TRBJ1-1; the match to TRBD1 covers 9 bases. CDR1 is MDHEN, CDR2 SYDVKM, per germline. The J segment lost 1 base and the V segment lost 3 bases, leaving 3 bases of the junction unmatched. The CDR3 is 15 residues long. This CDR3 is CASSFWGQGNTEAFF. The DNA for the CDR3 is TGTGCCAGCAGTTTTTGGGGACAGGGGAACACTGAAGCTTTCTTT.

This clone was observed a few times. The chain couples TRBV6-2 or TRBV6-3 to TRBJ2-4; D gene ambiguous. Germline CDR1 reads MNHEY; CDR2 reads SVGEGT. Trimming left V 4 bases short and J 0 bases short, with 10 bases between. The CDR3 covers 15 residues. The CDR3 sequence is CASSSRTAAKNIQYF. The DNA for the CDR3 is TGTGCCAGCAGTTCTCGGACGGCAGCCAAAAACATTCAGTACTTC.